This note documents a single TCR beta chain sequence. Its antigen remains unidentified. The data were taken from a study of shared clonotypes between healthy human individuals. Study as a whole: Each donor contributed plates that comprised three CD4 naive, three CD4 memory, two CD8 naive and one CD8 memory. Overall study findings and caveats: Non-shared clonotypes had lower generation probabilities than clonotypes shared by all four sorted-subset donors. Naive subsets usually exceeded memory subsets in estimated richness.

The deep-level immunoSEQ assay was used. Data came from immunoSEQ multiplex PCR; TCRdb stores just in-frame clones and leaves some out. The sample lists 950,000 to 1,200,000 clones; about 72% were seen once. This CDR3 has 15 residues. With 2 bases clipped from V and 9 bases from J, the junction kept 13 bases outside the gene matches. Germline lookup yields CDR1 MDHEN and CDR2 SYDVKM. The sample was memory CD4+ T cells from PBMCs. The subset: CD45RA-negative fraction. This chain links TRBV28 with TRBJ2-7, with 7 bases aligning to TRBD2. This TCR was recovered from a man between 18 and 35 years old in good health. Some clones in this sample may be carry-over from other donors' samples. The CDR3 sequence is CASSLRGDPEFRQYF. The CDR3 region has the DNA TGTGCCAGCAGTTTACGGGGGGACCCAGAGTTTAGGCAGTACTTC.